Detailed here is one TCR beta chain. The antigen is undetermined. CDR3 length equals 13 residues. Trimming cost V 7 bases and J 1 base, with 13 bases left between them. Germline lookup yields CDR1 SQVTM and CDR2 ANQGSEA. This specimen belongs to a study of cytomegalovirus exposure and HLA in healthy donors. Findings of the study overall: The study put around 180 TCR beta chains on its list as cytomegalovirus-associated. The authors confirmed in vitro that three CMV-associated chains were specific for CMV antigens.

Researchers ran the PCR with 60 Vbeta and 13 Jbeta primers. Clones were read by immunoSEQ multiplex PCR, and TCRdb kept only the in-frame ones, dropping some. Seen here are 100,000 to 130,000 clones, roughly four fifths observed once, and the top ten hold roughly 2%. This chain links TRBV29-1 with TRBJ1-1; no clear D. This clonotype originated in a young man in good health and CMV-seronegative. Sequencing was carried out using PBMCs. In DNA, the CDR3 is TGCAGCGCTTCGAACGGGAGGAACACTGAAGCTTTCTTT. Protein product: CSASNGRNTEAFF.